These T cell receptor beta chains were read from a single sample in a study of OX40 agonist ivuxolimab in advanced cancers. Libraries were prepared by immunoSEQ multiplex PCR; TCRdb keeps only in-frame clonotypes and omits some of them. There are some 78,000 clones in the sample; 85% to 90% occur only once, and 0.4% to 0.6% lies in the top ten. Sequencing was performed on CD4+ or CD8+ T cells sorted from blood, taken in a trial of the OX40 agonist ivuxolimab. The source of these receptors is an adult with an advanced solid tumor such as melanoma, head and neck, liver or kidney cancer. Each CDR3 is given with its conserved first and last residue. A D gene is named only where the DNA matches it firmly. Clone size appears in some rows only: once, few, many, or a class for an expanded clone.

d_gene,len,abundance,v_gene,j_gene,CDR3aa,CDR3nt
NA,15,NA,TRBV7-9,TRBJ2-7,CASSLVGGAENEQYF,TGTGCCAGCAGCTTAGTCGGTGGGGCCGAAAACGAGCAGTACTTC
NA,8,once,TRBV5-1,TRBJ1-1,CASEGAFF,TGCGCCAGTGAAGGGGCTTTCTTT
TRBD1,15,NA,TRBV11-3,TRBJ2-1,CASSSGQGSHNEQFF,TGTGCCAGCAGCTCGGGACAGGGCTCACACAATGAGCAGTTCTTC
NA,15,NA,TRBV9,TRBJ2-1,CASSVGPTRDNEQFF,TGTGCCAGCAGCGTAGGCCCGACCAGAGACAATGAGCAGTTCTTC
NA,13,once,TRBV2,TRBJ1-2,CASSEELGNGYTF,TGTGCCAGCAGTGAAGAGTTAGGGAATGGCTACACCTTC
NA,12,NA,TRBV2,TRBJ1-2,CASEWTARGYTF,TGTGCCAGCGAATGGACAGCTCGGGGCTACACCTTC
NA,14,NA,TRBV9,TRBJ1-1,CASSAGQTNTEAFF,TGTGCCAGCAGCGCTGGACAGACCAACACTGAAGCTTTCTTT
NA,14,NA,TRBV5-8,TRBJ2-7,CASSLPPERGEQYF,TGTGCCAGCAGCTTACCTCCCGAGAGAGGGGAGCAGTACTTC
NA,14,NA,TRBV5-1,TRBJ2-5,CASSPGTFQETQYF,TGCGCCAGCAGCCCCGGGACATTCCAAGAGACCCAGTACTTC
NA,14,NA,TRBV11-2,TRBJ1-2,CASSLDLRNYGYTF,TGTGCCAGCAGCTTAGATCTACGGAACTATGGCTACACCTTC
NA,16,NA,TRBV7-2,TRBJ2-1,CASSLEVSSSYNEQFF,TGTGCCAGCAGCTTAGAGGTCTCCTCCTCCTACAATGAGCAGTTCTTC
TRBD1,13,NA,TRBV5-8,TRBJ2-7,CASSRDRVYEQYF,TGTGCCAGCAGCCGGGACAGAGTCTACGAGCAGTACTTC
NA,13,NA,TRBV6-6,TRBJ2-3,CATGNTAADTQYF,TGTGCCACAGGTAACACAGCGGCAGATACGCAGTATTTT
NA,11,NA,TRBV7-6,TRBJ1-1,CASSLDTEAFF,TGTGCCAGCAGCTTGGACACTGAAGCTTTCTTT
NA,15,once,TRBV5-4,TRBJ1-4,CASSGQGMANEKLFF,TGTGCCAGCAGCGGGCAGGGTATGGCGAATGAAAAACTGTTTTTT
TRBD1,17,NA,TRBV10-3,TRBJ2-6,CAISSGTGGPGANVLTF,TGTGCCATCAGCTCCGGGACAGGAGGGCCTGGGGCCAACGTCCTGACTTTC
NA,13,NA,TRBV9,TRBJ1-3,CASSLQAGNTIYF,TGTGCCAGCAGCCTTCAAGCTGGAAACACCATATATTTT
NA,15,few,TRBV9,TRBJ2-3,CASSVVGTSTDTQYF,TGTGCCAGCAGCGTAGTTGGGACTAGCACAGATACGCAGTATTTT
NA,15,NA,TRBV28,TRBJ2-3,CASRRMGDLTDTQYF,TGTGCCAGCAGGAGAATGGGGGACCTAACAGATACGCAGTATTTT
NA,12,NA,TRBV2,TRBJ2-3,CASRWAGDTQYF,TGTGCCAGCAGGTGGGCGGGAGATACGCAGTATTTT
NA,14,once,TRBV10-2,TRBJ2-7,CASRISSESYEQYF,TGCGCCAGCAGAATAAGCAGCGAGTCCTACGAGCAGTACTTC
TRBD1,15,NA,TRBV7-9,TRBJ2-2,CASRSGQGATGELFF,TGTGCCAGCAGGTCGGGACAGGGGGCAACCGGGGAGCTGTTTTTT
TRBD1,13,few,TRBV28,TRBJ1-2,CASSSSGGNGYTF,TGTGCCAGCAGTTCCTCAGGGGGCAATGGCTACACCTTC
NA,11,NA,TRBV5-1,TRBJ2-5,CASSEQETQYF,TGCGCCAGCAGCGAGCAAGAGACCCAGTACTTC
NA,15,NA,TRBV2,TRBJ1-1,CASRPMGGLGTEAFF,TGTGCCAGCAGACCTATGGGGGGGCTGGGCACTGAAGCTTTCTTT
NA,12,NA,TRBV7-9,TRBJ2-7,CASRRDTGEQYF,TGTGCCAGCAGGCGGGACACCGGGGAGCAGTACTTC
NA,14,NA,TRBV21-1,TRBJ2-5,CARPGGFSIETQYF,TGTGCCCGCCCTGGTGGGTTCAGTATTGAGACCCAGTACTTC
NA,14,NA,TRBV29-1,TRBJ2-5,CSGSPGGTRETQYF,TGCAGCGGCTCTCCCGGAGGCACAAGGGAGACCCAGTACTTC
TRBD1,15,once,TRBV2,TRBJ1-4,CASSIDRDRMEKLFF,TGTGCCAGCAGTATTGACAGGGATCGGATGGAAAAACTGTTTTTT
NA,14,NA,TRBV10-3,TRBJ2-7,CAISQPTGGYEQYF,TGTGCCATCAGCCAACCGACAGGCGGCTACGAGCAGTACTTC
NA,13,once,TRBV6-1,TRBJ2-5,CASRDLLGETQYF,TGTGCCAGCAGGGACCTCTTGGGGGAGACCCAGTACTTC
TRBD1,15,NA,TRBV2,TRBJ1-1,CASSAIGTGDTEAFF,TGTGCCAGCAGTGCAATCGGGACAGGTGACACTGAAGCTTTCTTT
TRBD2,15,NA,TRBV5-6,TRBJ2-1,CASSSLAGDYNEQFF,TGTGCCAGCAGCTCCCTAGCGGGGGACTACAATGAGCAGTTCTTC
NA,14,NA,TRBV2,TRBJ1-2,CASSRETGSYGYTF,TGTGCCAGCTCCAGAGAGACAGGCTCCTATGGCTACACCTTC
NA,13,NA,TRBV6-1,TRBJ1-1,CASSDGTATEAFF,TGTGCCAGCAGTGACGGGACGGCAACTGAAGCTTTCTTT
NA,16,NA,TRBV7-9,TRBJ2-7,CASSLQPGWGSYEQYF,TGTGCCAGCAGCTTACAACCGGGATGGGGCTCCTACGAGCAGTACTTC
NA,15,NA,TRBV7-9,TRBJ1-3,CASSLDGNSGNTIYF,TGTGCCAGCAGCTTAGATGGAAACTCTGGAAACACCATATATTTT
NA,15,NA,TRBV4-2,TRBJ1-6,CASSQGGGGNSPLHF,TGTGCCAGCAGCCAAGGGGGGGGAGGTAATTCACCCCTCCACTTT
NA,15,NA,TRBV13,TRBJ1-6,CASSAKLNGASPLHF,TGTGCCAGCAGCGCGAAACTCAACGGGGCTTCACCCCTCCACTTT
TRBD1,14,NA,TRBV5-8,TRBJ1-6,CASRSRQGRSPLHF,TGTGCCAGCAGATCAAGACAGGGTCGGTCACCCCTCCACTTT
TRBD1,14,NA,TRBV2,TRBJ2-3,CASTRQGSTDTQYF,TGTGCCAGCACCCGACAGGGAAGCACAGATACGCAGTATTTT
NA,14,NA,TRBV5-1,TRBJ2-3,CASRKELSTDTQYF,TGCGCCAGCAGAAAGGAACTCAGCACAGATACGCAGTATTTT
NA,13,NA,TRBV4-1,TRBJ2-1,CASSQDRVDKQFF,TGCGCCAGCAGCCAAGATCGAGTGGACAAGCAGTTCTTC
NA,15,NA,TRBV18,TRBJ2-4,CASSAAWGAENIQYF,TGTGCCAGCTCAGCAGCGTGGGGGGCGGAAAACATTCAGTACTTC
NA,13,NA,TRBV25-1,TRBJ1-1,CASRDHTRGEAFF,TGTGCCAGCAGGGACCACACTCGGGGTGAAGCTTTCTTT
NA,13,once,TRBV9,TRBJ2-2,CASSVEVGGELFF,TGTGCCAGCAGCGTAGAGGTGGGCGGGGAGCTGTTTTTT
TRBD1,16,NA,TRBV10-3,TRBJ2-3,CAISEKGQGATDTQYF,TGTGCCATCAGTGAAAAAGGGCAGGGGGCCACAGATACGCAGTATTTT
NA,14,NA,TRBV4-1,TRBJ1-2,CASSQAGGHSGYTF,TGCGCCAGCAGCCAAGCCGGGGGGCATTCGGGCTACACCTTC
NA,15,NA,TRBV6-5,TRBJ1-2,CASTSSRAANYGYTF,TGTGCCAGCACTTCTTCGAGGGCAGCAAACTATGGCTACACCTTC
NA,12,NA,TRBV5-5,TRBJ1-5,CASSPNNQPQHF,TGTGCCAGCAGCCCGAACAATCAGCCCCAGCATTTT
TRBD2,16,NA,TRBV19,TRBJ2-1,CASSIDAQRGYNEQFF,TGTGCCAGTAGTATAGATGCCCAGCGGGGGTACAATGAGCAGTTCTTC
NA,15,once,TRBV5-1,TRBJ1-1,CASSYGQLGDTEAFF,TGCGCCAGCAGCTACGGACAACTTGGCGACACTGAAGCTTTCTTT
NA,14,NA,TRBV28,TRBJ2-3,CALGGEWSGDTQYF,TGTGCCTTGGGCGGGGAGTGGAGCGGAGATACGCAGTATTTT
NA,13,NA,TRBV6-4,TRBJ1-1,CASSDGPYTEAFF,TGTGCCAGCAGTGACGGTCCCTACACTGAAGCTTTCTTT
TRBD2,18,NA,TRBV18,TRBJ2-3,CASSLSAAGTSGTDTQYF,TGTGCCAGCTCACTGTCGGCGGCCGGGACTAGCGGCACAGATACGCAGTATTTT
NA,14,NA,TRBV6-6,TRBJ2-7,CASTRQTAIYEQYF,TGTGCCAGCACCAGACAGACCGCCATCTACGAGCAGTACTTC
NA,13,few,TRBV6-5,TRBJ1-2,CASSSRTSYGYTF,TGTGCCAGCAGCTCAAGGACGAGCTATGGCTACACCTTC
NA,13,NA,TRBV12-5,TRBJ1-1,CASGPTENTEAFF,TGTGCTAGTGGCCCGACAGAGAACACTGAAGCTTTCTTT